These T cell receptor beta chains were read from a single sample in a study of response to subunit inactivated influenza vaccine. TCRdb reprocessed the RT-PCR reads via MiXCR and lists one record per CDR3 protein. Of hundreds of thousands of distinct CDR3 sequences in the sample, 16% were seen once. The sequencing here drew on CD4+ T cells sorted from PBMCs, taken around 2 years after vaccination. These receptors originate from a man aged 45-69 years who received an inactivated influenza vaccine. Each CDR3 is given with its conserved first and last residue. A D gene is named only where the DNA matches it firmly. Only part of the rows carry a size: once, few, many, or a class if the clone is expanded.

clone_size	v_call	cdr3_length	d_call	j_call	cdr3_nt	cdr3_aa
NA	TRBV5-1	15	TRBD2	TRBJ2-1	TGCGCCAGCAGCTTGGAGAGACTAGCTTACAATGAGCAGTTCTTC	CASSLERLAYNEQFF
NA	TRBV11-1	18	TRBD2	TRBJ2-3	TGTGCCAGCAGCTTAGCCCCCCAGCTAGCGGCTAGCACAGATACGCAGTATTTT	CASSLAPQLAASTDTQYF
few	TRBV18	16	NA	TRBJ2-3	TGTGCCAGCTCACCCGATCCTAGCGACCGCACAGATACGCAGTATTTT	CASSPDPSDRTDTQYF
many	TRBV20-1	14	TRBD1	TRBJ1-2	TGCAGTGCGGATCAGGGGGCGCAAGGCTATGGCTACACCTTC	CSADQGAQGYGYTF
many	TRBV3-1	14	NA	TRBJ2-4	TGTGCCAGCAGCCACAGGTCAGGGTGGGACATTCAGTACTTC	CASSHRSGWDIQYF
NA	TRBV28	14	NA	TRBJ2-3	TGTGCCAGCAGCACAATTGGGGGCACAGATACGCAGTATTTT	CASSTIGGTDTQYF
NA	TRBV7-6	15	TRBD2	TRBJ2-1	TGTGCCAGCAGCTTAGGCCTTAGCGGGAGATATGAGCAGTTCTTC	CASSLGLSGRYEQFF
NA	TRBV11-2	14	NA	TRBJ1-3	TGTGCCAGCAGCTCCGACAGTTCTGGAAACACCATATATTTT	CASSSDSSGNTIYF
few	TRBV4-2	18	TRBD2	TRBJ2-5	TGTGCCAGCAGCCAAGCAACACTAGCGGGAGGTCTAGGAGAGACCCAGTACTTC	CASSQATLAGGLGETQYF
NA	TRBV6-5	16	TRBD1	TRBJ2-2	TGTGCCAGCAGTTACTCTAGACAGGGTTTAGCCGGGGAGCTGTTTTTT	CASSYSRQGLAGELFF
few	TRBV12-3/TRBV12-4	14	NA	TRBJ1-2	TGTGCCAGCAGTTTAAGTGTCCGGGCCCCGGGCTACACCTTC	CASSLSVRAPGYTF
NA	TRBV6-2/TRBV6-3	13	NA	TRBJ2-4	TGTGCCAGCAAATTACAGGGAGGGAACATTCAGTACTTC	CASKLQGGNIQYF
NA	TRBV15	14	TRBD1	TRBJ1-6	TGTGCCACCAGCGCTGACAGGGTACGATCACCCCTCCACTTT	CATSADRVRSPLHF
few	TRBV5-6	15	NA	TRBJ2-3	TGTGCCAGCAGCTTGGAGCCAGGGCGCACAGATACGCAGTATTTT	CASSLEPGRTDTQYF
NA	TRBV7-2	14	TRBD2	TRBJ2-2	TGTGCCAGCAGTCGTAGCGGGGTCTCCGGGGAGCTGTTTTTT	CASSRSGVSGELFF
few	TRBV7-9	13	TRBD1	TRBJ2-7	TGTGCCAGCAGCCTGGGACAGGGGTCGCTAACCAACTTC	CASSLGQGSLTNF
many	TRBV5-1	18	TRBD1	TRBJ1-4	TGCGCCAGCAGCGAAAGGACAGGGGGCGCCCCGCCTAATGAAAAACTGTTTTTT	CASSERTGGAPPNEKLFF
few	TRBV7-8	15	TRBD1	TRBJ2-1	TGTGCCAGCAGCTTAGGGTCACAGGGGTACAATGAGCAGTTCTTC	CASSLGSQGYNEQFF
NA	TRBV24-1	17	TRBD1	TRBJ2-3	TGTGCCACCAGTGGTACGGGCCGACAGGGGGCTGAAGATACGCAGTATTTT	CATSGTGRQGAEDTQYF
few	TRBV4-1	13	NA	TRBJ2-1	TGCGCCACCTACAGTTACCTTACGGGTGAGCAGTTCTTC	CATYSYLTGEQFF
NA	TRBV4-3	15	TRBD2	TRBJ2-3	TGCGCCAGCAGCCAAGAAAAGCGGGGGGGAGATACGCAGTATTTT	CASSQEKRGGDTQYF
few	TRBV2	13	TRBD1	TRBJ1-2	TGTGCCAGCAGTGAGAGGGGGCCCTATGGCTACACCTTC	CASSERGPYGYTF
few	TRBV7-7	15	NA	TRBJ2-5	TGTGCTAGCAGCTATCTGCACTCATCCCGGGAGACCCAGTACTTC	CASSYLHSSRETQYF
many	TRBV15	13	NA	TRBJ2-3	TGTGCCACCAGCATCCGAGGGGGGGATACGCAGTATTTT	CATSIRGGDTQYF
NA	TRBV19	13	TRBD1	TRBJ1-1	TGTGCCAGTAAGCCGACAGGGAATACTGAAGCTTTCTTT	CASKPTGNTEAFF
NA	TRBV7-8	19	NA	TRBJ2-6	TGTGCCAGCAGCTTAGCAAGGCAGGGTAGCGTCTCTGGGGCCAACGTCCTGACTTTC	CASSLARQGSVSGANVLTF
once	TRBV6-1	13	TRBD2	TRBJ2-1	TGTGCCAGCAGACCTAGCGGGGTCAATGAGCAGTTCTTC	CASRPSGVNEQFF
few	TRBV24-1	16	NA	TRBJ2-5	TGTGCCACCAGTGACCGCCAGGGGAGAGGCCAAGAGACCCAGTACTTC	CATSDRQGRGQETQYF
NA	TRBV9	14	NA	TRBJ2-3	TGTGCCAGCAGCGCAATAGGAGCTACAGATATGCAGTATTTT	CASSAIGATDMQYF
few	TRBV28	14	TRBD2	TRBJ2-1	TGTGCCAGCCCCCCTAGCGGGGAGTACAATGAGCAGTTCTTC	CASPPSGEYNEQFF
few	TRBV5-1	15	NA	TRBJ2-7	TGCGCCAGCAGCTTGGGGGGCTCGAGGGCCTACGAGCAGTACTTC	CASSLGGSRAYEQYF
NA	TRBV5-1	14	NA	TRBJ2-5	TGCGCCAGCAGCGCCGGGAGAGTCCAAGAGACCCAGTACTTC	CASSAGRVQETQYF
once	TRBV5-1	15	TRBD2	TRBJ2-3	TGCGCCAGCAGCGTAAGCGGGGGTCGCACAGATACGCAGTATTTT	CASSVSGGRTDTQYF
few	TRBV12-3/TRBV12-4	12	NA	TRBJ2-7	TGTGCCAGCAGTCCAGGGTTCGGCGAGCAGTACTTC	CASSPGFGEQYF
NA	TRBV4-2	16	NA	TRBJ1-4	TGTGCCAGCAGCCAAGATCACGGGGCGATAGGATCGGAACTGTTTTTT	CASSQDHGAIGSELFF
few	TRBV5-1	14	TRBD2	TRBJ2-1	TGCGCCAGCAGCTTCGGGGGGGCCTACAATGAGCAGTTCTTC	CASSFGGAYNEQFF
few	TRBV5-1	13	NA	TRBJ2-1	TGCGCCAGCAGCGATACAGGGTTCAATGAGCAGTTCTTC	CASSDTGFNEQFF
many	TRBV4-2	15	NA	TRBJ2-3	TGTGCCAGCAGCCACAGGGGGACTAGCACAGATACGCAGTATTTT	CASSHRGTSTDTQYF
many	TRBV12-3/TRBV12-4	13	NA	TRBJ1-6	TGTGCCAGCAGTTTATCAGTGGGTTCACCCCTCCACTTT	CASSLSVGSPLHF
few	TRBV3-1	18	NA	TRBJ2-1	TGTGCCAGCAGCCAATCAGAGTTGTCTAGGAGCTCCTACAATGAGCAGTTCTTC	CASSQSELSRSSYNEQFF
NA	TRBV14	13	NA	TRBJ1-4	TGTGCCAGCAGCCGCGGGGGTCGTGAAAAACTGTTTTTT	CASSRGGREKLFF
few	TRBV4-1	14	TRBD2	TRBJ2-7	TGCGCCAGCAGCTGGCGACTAGCGAGCTACGAGCAGTACTTC	CASSWRLASYEQYF
NA	TRBV3-1	15	TRBD1	TRBJ1-1	TGTGCCAGCAGCAAATGGACAGGGGACGGCACTGAAGCTTTCTTT	CASSKWTGDGTEAFF
few	TRBV7-9	16	TRBD1	TRBJ2-2	TGTGCCAGCAGCCCTCAGACAGGGGGCATCACCGGGGAGCTGTTTTTT	CASSPQTGGITGELFF
NA	TRBV6-1	15	TRBD2	TRBJ2-5	TGTGCCAGCAGGCGACTAGCGGGGATCCAAGAGACCCAGTACTTC	CASRRLAGIQETQYF
NA	TRBV27	14	NA	TRBJ2-2	TGTGCCAGCAGTTTAAGACACAACACCGGGGAGCTGTTTTTT	CASSLRHNTGELFF
NA	TRBV10-3	16	TRBD2	TRBJ2-2	TGTGCCATCAGTGAGAATAGCGGGAGGGCCACCGGGGAGCTGTTTTTT	CAISENSGRATGELFF
few	TRBV6-2/TRBV6-3	14	NA	TRBJ2-3	TGTGCCAGCACCGCCTGGGGATCTACAGATACGCAGTATTTT	CASTAWGSTDTQYF
NA	TRBV11-2	15	TRBD1	TRBJ1-3	TGTGCCAGCAGCTTAGGACAGGGCCCTGGAAACACCATATATTTT	CASSLGQGPGNTIYF
NA	TRBV5-6	14	NA	TRBJ2-7	TGTGCCAGCAGGGATGGGACCGGGGGAGCCGAGCAGTACTTC	CASRDGTGGAEQYF
NA	TRBV5-1	16	NA	TRBJ2-2	TGCGCCAGCAGCTACCGACAGTACGCGAACACCGGGGAGCTGTTTTTT	CASSYRQYANTGELFF
NA	TRBV5-1	17	TRBD2	TRBJ2-1	TGCGCCAGCAGCTTGTCTGGGCGGGGGAGCTCCTACAATGAGCAGTTCTTC	CASSLSGRGSSYNEQFF
NA	TRBV2	13	NA	TRBJ2-7	TGTGCCAGCAGTGAACAAATCCAAGGGGAGCAGTACTTC	CASSEQIQGEQYF
few	TRBV29-1	14	TRBD2	TRBJ2-5	TGCAGCGTGCGGACTAGCGGGCACCAAGAGACCCAGTACTTC	CSVRTSGHQETQYF
NA	TRBV18	14	NA	TRBJ2-7	TGTGCCAGCTCACCATCACCAGGGACCTACGAGCAGTACTTC	CASSPSPGTYEQYF